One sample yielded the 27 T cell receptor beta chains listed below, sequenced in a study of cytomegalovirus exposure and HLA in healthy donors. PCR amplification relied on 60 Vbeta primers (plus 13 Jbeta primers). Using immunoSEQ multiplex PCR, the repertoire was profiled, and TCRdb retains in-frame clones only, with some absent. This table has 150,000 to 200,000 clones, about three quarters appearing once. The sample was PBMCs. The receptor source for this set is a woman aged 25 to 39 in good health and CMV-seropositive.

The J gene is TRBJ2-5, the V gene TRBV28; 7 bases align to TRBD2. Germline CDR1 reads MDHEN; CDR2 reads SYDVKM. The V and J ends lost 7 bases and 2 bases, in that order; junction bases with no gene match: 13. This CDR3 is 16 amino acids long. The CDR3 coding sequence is TGTGCCAGCACGACTAGCAGACGAGGGGTACAAGAGACCCAGTACTTC. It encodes CASTTSRRGVQETQYF.

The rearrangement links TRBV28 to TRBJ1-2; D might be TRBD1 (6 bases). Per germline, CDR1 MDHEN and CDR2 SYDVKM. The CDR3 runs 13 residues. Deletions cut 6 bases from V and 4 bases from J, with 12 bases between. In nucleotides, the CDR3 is TGTGCCAGCAGACGGACAGTCCGCTATGGCTACACCTTC. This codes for CASRRTVRYGYTF.

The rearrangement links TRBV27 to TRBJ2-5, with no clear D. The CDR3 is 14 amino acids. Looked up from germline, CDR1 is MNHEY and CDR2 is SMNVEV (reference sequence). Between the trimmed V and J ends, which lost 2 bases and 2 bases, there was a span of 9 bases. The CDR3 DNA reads TGTGCCAGCAGTTTAATCTCAGGACAAGAGACCCAGTACTTC. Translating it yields CASSLISGQETQYF.

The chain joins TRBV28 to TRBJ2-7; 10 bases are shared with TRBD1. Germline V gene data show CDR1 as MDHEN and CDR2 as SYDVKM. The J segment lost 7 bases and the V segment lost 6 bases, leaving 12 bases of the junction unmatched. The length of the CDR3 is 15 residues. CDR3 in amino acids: CASRQDRGQSEEQYF. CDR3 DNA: TGTGCCAGCAGGCAAGACAGGGGGCAAAGTGAGGAGCAGTACTTC.

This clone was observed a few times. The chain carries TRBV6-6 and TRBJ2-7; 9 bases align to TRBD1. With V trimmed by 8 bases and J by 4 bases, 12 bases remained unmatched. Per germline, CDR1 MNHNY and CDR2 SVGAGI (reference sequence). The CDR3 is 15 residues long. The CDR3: CASYDPGTGNYEQYF. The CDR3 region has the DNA TGTGCCAGCTACGATCCCGGGACAGGGAATTACGAGCAGTACTTC.

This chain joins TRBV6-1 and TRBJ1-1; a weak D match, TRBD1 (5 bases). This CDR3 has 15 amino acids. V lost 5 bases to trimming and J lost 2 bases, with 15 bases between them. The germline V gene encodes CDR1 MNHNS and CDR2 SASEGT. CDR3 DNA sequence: TGTGCCAGCAGTATGAACAGGCTCCTAAACACTGAAGCTTTCTTT. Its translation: CASSMNRLLNTEAFF.

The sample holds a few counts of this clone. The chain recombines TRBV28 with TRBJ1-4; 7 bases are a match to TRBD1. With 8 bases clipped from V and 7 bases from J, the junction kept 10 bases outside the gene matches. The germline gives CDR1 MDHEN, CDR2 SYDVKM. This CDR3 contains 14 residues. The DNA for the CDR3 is TGTGCCAGCGTCCCAGGGGGGCGAGGTGAAAAACTGTTTTTT. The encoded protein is CASVPGGRGEKLFF.

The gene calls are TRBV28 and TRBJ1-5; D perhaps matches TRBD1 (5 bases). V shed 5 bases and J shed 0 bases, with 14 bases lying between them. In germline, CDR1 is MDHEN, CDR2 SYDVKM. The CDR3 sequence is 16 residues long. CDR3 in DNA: TGTGCCAGCAGTCGATCCAGGACAACTAGCAATCAGCCCCAGCATTTT. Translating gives CASSRSRTTSNQPQHF.

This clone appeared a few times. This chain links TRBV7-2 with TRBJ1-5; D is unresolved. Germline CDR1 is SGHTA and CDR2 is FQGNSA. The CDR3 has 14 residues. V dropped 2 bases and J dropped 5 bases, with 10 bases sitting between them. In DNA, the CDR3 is TGTGCCAGCAGCTTACGCCAGGTTTATCAGCCCCAGCATTTT. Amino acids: CASSLRQVYQPQHF.

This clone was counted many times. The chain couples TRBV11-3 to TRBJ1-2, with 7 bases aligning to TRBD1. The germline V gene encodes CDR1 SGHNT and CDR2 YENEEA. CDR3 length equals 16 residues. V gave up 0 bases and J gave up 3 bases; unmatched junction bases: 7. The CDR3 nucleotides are TGTGCCAGCAGCTTAGAGGGGAGAGGGGGCGACTATGGCTACACCTTC. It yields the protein CASSLEGRGGDYGYTF.

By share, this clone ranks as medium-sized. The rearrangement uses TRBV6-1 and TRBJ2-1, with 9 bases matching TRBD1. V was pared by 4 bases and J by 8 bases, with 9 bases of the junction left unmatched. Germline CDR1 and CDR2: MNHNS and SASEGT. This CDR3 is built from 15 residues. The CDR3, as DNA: TGTGCCAGCAGTGTTGGGACAGGGAATTCCCATGAGCAGTTCTTC. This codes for CASSVGTGNSHEQFF.

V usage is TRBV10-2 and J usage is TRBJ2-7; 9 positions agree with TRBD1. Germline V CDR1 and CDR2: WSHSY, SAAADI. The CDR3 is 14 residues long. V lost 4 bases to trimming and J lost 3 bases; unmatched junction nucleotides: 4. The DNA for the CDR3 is TGCGCCAGCAGTGCGGGACAGGGTGGCTACGAGCAGTACTTC. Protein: CASSAGQGGYEQYF.

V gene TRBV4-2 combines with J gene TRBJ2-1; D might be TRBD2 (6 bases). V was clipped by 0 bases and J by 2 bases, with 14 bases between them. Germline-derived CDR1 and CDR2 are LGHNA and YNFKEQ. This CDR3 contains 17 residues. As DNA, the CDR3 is TGTGCCAGCAGCCAAGATCAGAGGGTAGCGGCCTACAATGAGCAGTTCTTC. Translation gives CASSQDQRVAAYNEQFF.

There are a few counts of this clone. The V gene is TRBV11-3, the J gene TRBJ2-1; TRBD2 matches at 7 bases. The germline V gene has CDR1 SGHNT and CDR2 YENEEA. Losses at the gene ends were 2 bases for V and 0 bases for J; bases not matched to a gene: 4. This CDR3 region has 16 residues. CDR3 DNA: TGTGCCAGCAGCTTATCGGGGGGACTCTCCTACAATGAGCAGTTCTTC. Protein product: CASSLSGGLSYNEQFF.

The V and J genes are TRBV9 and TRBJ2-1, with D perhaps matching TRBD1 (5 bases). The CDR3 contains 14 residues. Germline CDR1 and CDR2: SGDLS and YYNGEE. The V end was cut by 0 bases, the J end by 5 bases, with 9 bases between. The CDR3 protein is CASSVEGYNNEQFF. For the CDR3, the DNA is TGTGCCAGCAGCGTAGAGGGGTATAACAATGAGCAGTTCTTC.

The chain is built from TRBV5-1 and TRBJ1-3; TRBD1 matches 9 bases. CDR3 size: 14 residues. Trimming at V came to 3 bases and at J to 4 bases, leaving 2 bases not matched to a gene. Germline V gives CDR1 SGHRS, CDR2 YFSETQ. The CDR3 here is CASSWDRAGNTIYF. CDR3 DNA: TGCGCCAGCAGCTGGGACAGGGCCGGAAACACCATATATTTT.

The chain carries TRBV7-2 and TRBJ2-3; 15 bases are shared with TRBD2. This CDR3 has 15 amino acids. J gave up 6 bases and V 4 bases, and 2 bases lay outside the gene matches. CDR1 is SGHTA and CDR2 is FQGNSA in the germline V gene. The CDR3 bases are TGTGCCAGCAGCTACGGGACTAGCGGGGGGGATACGCAGTATTTT. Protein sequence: CASSYGTSGGDTQYF.

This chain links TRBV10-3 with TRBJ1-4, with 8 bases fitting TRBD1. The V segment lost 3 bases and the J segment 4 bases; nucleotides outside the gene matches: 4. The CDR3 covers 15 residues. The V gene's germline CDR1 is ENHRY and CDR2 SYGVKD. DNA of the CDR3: TGTGCCATCAGTGATTACAGGGGGAATAATGAAAAACTGTTTTTT. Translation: CAISDYRGNNEKLFF.

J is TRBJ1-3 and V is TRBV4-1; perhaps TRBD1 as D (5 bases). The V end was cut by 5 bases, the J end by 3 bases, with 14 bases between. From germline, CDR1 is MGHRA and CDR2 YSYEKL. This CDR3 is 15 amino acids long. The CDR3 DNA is TGCGCCAGCAGCGAGGGAGGGGTGGGTGGAAACACCATATATTTT. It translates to CASSEGGVGGNTIYF.

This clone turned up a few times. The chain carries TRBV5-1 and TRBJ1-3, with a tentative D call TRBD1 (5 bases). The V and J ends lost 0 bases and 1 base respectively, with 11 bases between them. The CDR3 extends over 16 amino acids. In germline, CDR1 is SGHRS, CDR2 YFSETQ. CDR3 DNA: TGCGCCAGCAGCTTGGAGGGGAAGAGGTCTGGAAACACCATATATTTT. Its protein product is CASSLEGKRSGNTIYF.

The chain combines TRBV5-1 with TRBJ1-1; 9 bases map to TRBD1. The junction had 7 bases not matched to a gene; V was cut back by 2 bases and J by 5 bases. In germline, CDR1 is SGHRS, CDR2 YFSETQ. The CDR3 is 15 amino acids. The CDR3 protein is CASSFRQGGETEAFF. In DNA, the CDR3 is TGCGCCAGCAGCTTCCGACAGGGGGGTGAGACTGAAGCTTTCTTT.

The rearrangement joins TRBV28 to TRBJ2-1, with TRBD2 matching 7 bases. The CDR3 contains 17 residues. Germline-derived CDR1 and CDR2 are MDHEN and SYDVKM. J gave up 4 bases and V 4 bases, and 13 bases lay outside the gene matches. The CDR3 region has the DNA TGTGCCAGCAGTTCCTCTAGCGGAGGAGGCCCATACAATGAGCAGTTCTTC. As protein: CASSSSSGGGPYNEQFF.

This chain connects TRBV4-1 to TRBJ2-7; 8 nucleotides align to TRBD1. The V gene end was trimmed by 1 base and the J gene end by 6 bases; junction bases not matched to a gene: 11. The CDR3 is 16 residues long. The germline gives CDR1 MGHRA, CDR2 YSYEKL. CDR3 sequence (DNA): TGCGCCAGCAGCCAAGTTTCACCGGGACAGGTGCCCGAGCAGTACTTC. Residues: CASSQVSPGQVPEQYF.

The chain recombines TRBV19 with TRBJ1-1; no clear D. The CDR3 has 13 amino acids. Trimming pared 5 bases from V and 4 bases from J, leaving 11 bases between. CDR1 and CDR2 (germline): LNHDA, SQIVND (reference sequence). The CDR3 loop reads CASSRTVSTEAFF. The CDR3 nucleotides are TGTGCCAGTAGTCGCACAGTAAGCACTGAAGCTTTCTTT. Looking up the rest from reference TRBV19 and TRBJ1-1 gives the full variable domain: DGGITQSPKYLFRKEGQNVTLSCEQNLNHDAMYWYRQDPGQGLRLIYYSQIVNDFQKGDIAEGYSVSREKKESFPLTVTSAQKNPTAFYLCASSRTVSTEAFFGQGTRLTVV.

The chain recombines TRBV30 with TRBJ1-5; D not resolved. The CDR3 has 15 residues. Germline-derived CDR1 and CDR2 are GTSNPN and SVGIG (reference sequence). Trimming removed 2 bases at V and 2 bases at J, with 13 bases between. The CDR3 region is CAWSHLPGGNQPQHF. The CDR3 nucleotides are TGTGCCTGGAGTCACCTCCCGGGTGGCAATCAGCCCCAGCATTTT.

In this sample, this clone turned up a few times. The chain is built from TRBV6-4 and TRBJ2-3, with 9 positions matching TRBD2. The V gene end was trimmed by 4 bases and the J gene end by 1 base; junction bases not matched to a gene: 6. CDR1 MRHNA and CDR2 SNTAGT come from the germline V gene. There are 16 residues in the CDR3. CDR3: CASSVTREGGTDTQYF. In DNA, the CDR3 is TGTGCCAGCAGTGTAACGCGGGAGGGAGGCACAGATACGCAGTATTTT.

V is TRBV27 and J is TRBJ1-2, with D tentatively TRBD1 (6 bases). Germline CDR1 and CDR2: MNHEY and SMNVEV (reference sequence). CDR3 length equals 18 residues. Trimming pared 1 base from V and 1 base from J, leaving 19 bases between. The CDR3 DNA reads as TGTGCCAGCAGTTTATATTCAGGGGCTCGCGCTAATAACTATGGCTACACCTTC. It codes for CASSLYSGARANNYGYTF.